The 9 T cell receptor beta chains given below trace back to one sample, sequenced in a study of blood T cell repertoires in COVID-19. The data were produced by immunoSEQ multiplex PCR, yet TCRdb's version contains in-frame clones alone and is incomplete. Altogether approximately 270,000 clones are present, 89% being singletons, with the ten largest covering approximately 2%. The sample consisted of peripheral blood. The receptors were gathered from a man aged 50 to 59 with acute or convalescent COVID-19.

The chain recombines TRBV6-2 or TRBV6-3 with TRBJ1-6, with D possibly being TRBD1 (6 bases). The CDR3 sequence is 16 residues long. V was shortened by 0 bases and J by 8 bases, with 14 bases between the two germline ends. CDR1 is MNHEY, CDR2 SVGEGT, per germline. CDR3 nucleotides: TGTGCCAGCAGTTACTCGGGCGGGGGCAGGGATTCACCCCTCCACTTT. Its protein product is CASSYSGGGRDSPLHF.

The rearrangement joins TRBV5-5 to TRBJ2-7; perhaps TRBD1 as D (6 bases). Trimming left V 0 bases short and J 0 bases short, with 10 bases between. This CDR3 region has 15 residues. Germline CDR1 SGHKS, CDR2 YYEKEE (reference sequence). CDR3 sequence (DNA): TGTGCCAGCAGCTTGGGACAGGCTAGCTCCTACGAGCAGTACTTC. Translation: CASSLGQASSYEQYF.

The chain couples TRBV19 to TRBJ1-1; D is undetermined. The CDR3 length is 16 residues. Per germline, CDR1 LNHDA and CDR2 SQIVND (reference sequence). Trimming took 7 bases from V and 0 from J, leaving 18 bases between them. CDR3 in amino acids: CASTSLGEGVNTEAFF. CDR3 DNA sequence: TGTGCCAGTACCTCCCTTGGGGAGGGTGTGAACACTGAAGCTTTCTTT.

This sequence joins TRBV5-1 and TRBJ2-5; the D gene is possibly TRBD1 (5 bases). The germline V gene has CDR1 SGHRS and CDR2 YFSETQ. V was cut by 0 bases and J by 1 base, with 13 bases left in between. The CDR3 contains 16 residues. The CDR3, as DNA: TGCGCCAGCAGCTTGGGGGGCCCAGTAACCCAAGAGACCCAGTACTTC. Its translation: CASSLGGPVTQETQYF. Drawing the rest from reference TRBV5-1 and TRBJ2-5, the complete variable domain is KAGVTQTPRYLIKTRGQQVTLSCSPISGHRSVSWYQQTPGQGLQFLFEYFSETQRNKGNFPGRFSGRQFSNSRSEMNVSTLELGDSALYLCASSLGGPVTQETQYFGPGTRLLVL.

V is TRBV7-8 and J is TRBJ1-4, with 9 bases that match TRBD1. Germline CDR1 reads SGHVS; CDR2 reads FQNEAQ. J was trimmed by 4 bases and V by 5 bases; bases with no gene match: 14. The CDR3 covers 18 residues. CDR3 residues: CASSPRRVWGQGNEKLFF. CDR3 DNA: TGTGCCAGCAGCCCTAGGAGGGTGTGGGGACAGGGTAATGAAAAACTGTTTTTT. The entire variable domain, with the rest obtained from reference TRBV7-8 and TRBJ1-4, is as follows: GAGVSQSPRYKVAKRGQDVALRCDPISGHVSLFWYQQALGQGPEFLTYFQNEAQLDKSGLPSDRFFAERPEGSVSTLKIQRTQQEDSAVYLCASSPRRVWGQGNEKLFFGSGTQLSVL.

The rearrangement links TRBV2 to TRBJ2-7; a weak D match, TRBD2 (5 bases). Trimming shortened V by 7 bases and J by 4 bases, and 14 bases separated the two germline ends. The CDR3 has 13 amino acids. The germline CDR1 and CDR2 sequences are SNHLY and FYNNEI. The CDR3 sequence: CASTRAALYEQYF. As DNA, the CDR3 is TGTGCCAGCACGAGGGCAGCTCTATACGAGCAGTACTTC.

The CDR3 is CASSPDSQGGTNEKLFF. As DNA, the CDR3 is TGCGCCAGCAGCCCGGACTCGCAGGGGGGCACTAATGAAAAACTGTTTTTT. This chain joins TRBV4-1 and TRBJ1-4; 7 bases are a match to TRBD1. In germline, CDR1 is MGHRA, CDR2 YSYEKL. The V segment lost 4 bases and the J segment 2 bases; nucleotides outside the gene matches: 10. The CDR3 is 17 amino acids.

The genes are TRBV7-9 and TRBJ1-4, with D perhaps TRBD1 (5 bases). The germline V gene encodes CDR1 SEHNR and CDR2 FQNEAQ (reference sequence). Trimming removed 5 bases at V and 0 bases at J, with 7 bases between. This CDR3 region has 14 residues. CDR3 bases: TGTGCCAGCAGCCCGACAGCAACTAATGAAAAACTGTTTTTT. This sequence encodes CASSPTATNEKLFF.

This rearrangement joins TRBV5-4 to TRBJ2-5; TRBD2 agrees at 9 bases. V lost 3 bases, J lost 5 bases, and 14 bases stayed unmatched. The CDR3 is made up of 17 amino acids. Germline values: CDR1 SGHNT, CDR2 YYREEE (reference sequence). The CDR3 bases are TGTGCCAGCAGCTCCGGTTCGTTGCGGGGGGGCCTGGAGACCCAGTACTTC. Translating gives CASSSGSLRGGLETQYF.